This is a list of T cell receptor beta chains from one sample in a study of cytomegalovirus exposure and HLA in healthy donors. Profiling relied on immunoSEQ multiplex PCR, and the TCRdb table lists in-frame clones only, not all of them. The table shows 170,000 or so clones, with approximately 84% occurring only once. The sequenced material came from PBMCs. The receptor source for this set is a girl between 10 and 17 years old in good health and CMV-seropositive. Both conserved end residues are part of each CDR3. The D gene is left open where the match is weak. Clone size, where shown, is once, few, many, or a class for clones that have expanded.

j_gene,d_gene,v_gene,abundance,CDR3nt,CDR3aa
TRBJ1-2,.,TRBV6-5,once,TGTGCCAGCAGTTACTCAAACAGGAGATACTATGGCTACACCTTC,CASSYSNRRYYGYTF
TRBJ2-7,.,TRBV27,.,TGTGCCAGCAGTTTGGGGCCGACCTACGAGCAGTACTTC,CASSLGPTYEQYF
TRBJ2-7,TRBD1,TRBV5-4,.,TGTGCCAGCAGCTCGGGACAGGGGTTCTACGAGCAGTACTTC,CASSSGQGFYEQYF
TRBJ1-1,.,TRBV19,.,TGTGCCAGTATTGGGGGGTTCCTGAACACTGAAGCTTTCTTT,CASIGGFLNTEAFF
TRBJ2-3,.,TRBV7-9,.,TGTGCCAGCAGCTATAAAACAGATACGCAGTATTTT,CASSYKTDTQYF
TRBJ2-3,.,TRBV7-3,.,TGTGCCAGCAGCGCTCCGGAGGGGGATACGCAGTATTTT,CASSAPEGDTQYF
TRBJ1-1,TRBD1,TRBV7-9,.,TGTGCCAGCAGCTCTCCAGGGGGCACTGAAGCTTTCTTT,CASSSPGGTEAFF
TRBJ1-2,.,TRBV6-5,.,TGTGCCAGCACTAAGGGGACAAACTATGGCTACACCTTC,CASTKGTNYGYTF
TRBJ2-1,.,TRBV29-1,.,TGCAGCGTTGTAGCTGGAGGATACAATGAGCAGTTCTTC,CSVVAGGYNEQFF
TRBJ1-1,.,TRBV7-3,.,TGTGCCAGCAGCTTAGGCAGCGGGGGTTTGACTGAAGCTTTCTTT,CASSLGSGGLTEAFF
TRBJ2-1,TRBD1,TRBV9,.,TGTGCCAGCAGCGTCTCCGGGACAGCCGCTCTTAGTGAGCAGTTCTTC,CASSVSGTAALSEQFF
TRBJ2-7,.,TRBV7-9,.,TGTGCCAGCAGCTTAGGGACATACGAGCAGTACTTC,CASSLGTYEQYF
TRBJ2-5,.,TRBV7-7,.,TGTGCTAGCAGCATCTACAGGGAAAAGACCCAGTACTTC,CASSIYREKTQYF
TRBJ2-7,TRBD2,TRBV7-2,.,TGTGCCAGCAGCCTGCGGGTCGGGACTAGCGTGTACGAGCAGTACTTC,CASSLRVGTSVYEQYF
TRBJ2-7,TRBD1,TRBV6-5,.,TGTGCCAGCGGATCCGGGACAGGGGGTCACGAGCAGTACTTC,CASGSGTGGHEQYF
TRBJ2-3,.,TRBV6-1,.,TGTGCCAGCAGTGAAGAGGTCAGGGGCTCAGATACGCAGTATTTT,CASSEEVRGSDTQYF
TRBJ1-1,TRBD1,TRBV4-1,.,TGCGCCAGCAGCCGACAACGAACTGCGACAGGGATTGGGTTGACTGAAGCTTTCTTT,CASSRQRTATGIGLTEAFF
TRBJ1-1,.,TRBV2,.,TGTGCCAGCTTCCGGACTGGGCGGACTGAAGCTTTCTTT,CASFRTGRTEAFF
TRBJ1-1,.,TRBV5-1,.,TGCGCCAGCAGCTTGCTGGGGGCGGGCACTGAAGCTTTCTTT,CASSLLGAGTEAFF
TRBJ1-3,.,TRBV12-5,.,TGTGCTAGTGGTTTGTTGTCTAGGGCGGGCTCTGGAAACACCATATATTTT,CASGLLSRAGSGNTIYF
TRBJ1-2,TRBD1,TRBV5-4,.,TGTGCCAGCAGCTTGGCACAGGGGCAGGTGTCATTCCGTGGCTACACCTTC,CASSLAQGQVSFRGYTF
TRBJ1-1,.,TRBV9,.,TGTGCCAGCAGCCTCGATGGGGGGACGAACACTGAAGCTTTCTTT,CASSLDGGTNTEAFF
TRBJ2-2,.,TRBV4-1,.,TGCGCCAGCAGCCAAGTCGTCGCGAACACCGGGGAGCTGTTTTTT,CASSQVVANTGELFF
TRBJ1-4,.,TRBV15,.,TGTGCCACCAGCAGGCGGAGGGGCGATGAAAAACTGTTTTTT,CATSRRRGDEKLFF
TRBJ1-2,TRBD1,TRBV5-1,.,TGCGCCAGCAGCTTGGTGCCGACAGGGGGGAGGGCAAATGGCTACACCTTC,CASSLVPTGGRANGYTF
TRBJ1-2,.,TRBV6-5,once,TGTGCCAGCAGTTACTCGATATCGGGTCTGTATGGCTACACCTTC,CASSYSISGLYGYTF
TRBJ1-3,.,TRBV6-5,few,TGTGCCAGCGTTTCCGGTGGAAACACCATATATTTT,CASVSGGNTIYF
TRBJ1-1,.,TRBV19,.,TGTGCCAGTAAACAGGCTGTAGGGAACACTGAAGCTTTCTTT,CASKQAVGNTEAFF
TRBJ1-3,.,TRBV11-3,.,TGTGCCAGCAGCTTATCTGGCAACTCTGGAAACACCATATATTTT,CASSLSGNSGNTIYF
TRBJ1-1,TRBD1,TRBV6-1,few,TGTGCCAGCAGTGAAGGACAGGGGAGGACTGAAGCTTTCTTT,CASSEGQGRTEAFF
TRBJ1-1,.,TRBV12-5,.,TGTGCTAGTGGGATCTTCGGCAGGGCCCACACTGAAGCTTTCTTT,CASGIFGRAHTEAFF
TRBJ1-3,.,TRBV4-1,.,TGCGCCAGCAGTTCGAGCTCTGGAAACACCATATATTTT,CASSSSSGNTIYF
TRBJ2-3,.,TRBV5-6,.,TGTGCCAGCAGCTTTATAGCGGCCTCGGGCACAGATACGCAGTATTTT,CASSFIAASGTDTQYF
TRBJ1-1,.,TRBV13,.,TGTGCCAGCAGCTTCCCAGGGGCGGAGAACACTGAAGCTTTCTTT,CASSFPGAENTEAFF
TRBJ1-3,.,TRBV30,.,TGTGCCTGGAGTGTATCAAAACACTCTGGAAACACCATATATTTT,CAWSVSKHSGNTIYF
TRBJ1-2,TRBD1,TRBV5-4,.,TGTGCCAGCAGCTTGGGGAGGACAGGGGGCATAAACTATGGCTACACCTTC,CASSLGRTGGINYGYTF
TRBJ2-1,.,TRBV6-4,.,TGTGCCAGCAGTCCACATAGACTAGGCAATGAGCAGTTCTTC,CASSPHRLGNEQFF
TRBJ2-7,TRBD2,TRBV7-9,.,TGTGCCAGCAGCTACGGGACTATGGGGGTCTACGAGCAGTACTTC,CASSYGTMGVYEQYF
TRBJ2-5,TRBD2,TRBV29-1,.,TGCAGCGTAGGAGCGGGGGGGTCTATGTACCAAGAGACCCAGTACTTC,CSVGAGGSMYQETQYF
TRBJ1-6,.,TRBV4-1,once,TGCGCCAGCAGCCAAGAAGGGGAGGGAGCTCGAGCGAATTCACCCCTCCACTTT,CASSQEGEGARANSPLHF
TRBJ2-2,TRBD1,TRBV29-1,.,TGCAGCGTTGAAGTCTTAGACAGGGCCGACACCGGGGAGCTGTTTTTT,CSVEVLDRADTGELFF
TRBJ1-5,.,TRBV9,.,TGTGCCAGCAGCGTAGGAGAGATTAGCAATCAGCCCCAGCATTTT,CASSVGEISNQPQHF
TRBJ2-2,TRBD1,TRBV28,.,TGTGCCAGCAGTCCCCCGGGACAGGGCCTCACCGGGGAGCTGTTTTTT,CASSPPGQGLTGELFF
TRBJ1-1,.,TRBV10-3,.,TGTGCCATCAGTGACGGTTACACTGAAGCTTTCTTT,CAISDGYTEAFF
TRBJ2-5,.,TRBV28,few,TGTGCCAGCAGTTTGGGGGGACAAGAGACCCAGTACTTC,CASSLGGQETQYF
TRBJ2-6,.,TRBV2,.,TGTGCCAGCAGCGCTACAGGTGCTGGGGCCAACGTCCTGACTTTC,CASSATGAGANVLTF
TRBJ2-2,.,TRBV19,.,TGTGCCAGTCTACCAGGACAGAGGAACACCGGGGAGCTGTTTTTT,CASLPGQRNTGELFF
TRBJ2-1,TRBD2,TRBV15,few,TGTGCCACCAGCAGAGGGCGGGGGGGAAGCGCCAATGAGCAGTTCTTC,CATSRGRGGSANEQFF
TRBJ2-5,.,TRBV5-1,.,TGCGCCAGCAGCTTGGGTACAGGGCCAGAGACCCAGTACTTC,CASSLGTGPETQYF
TRBJ1-1,TRBD1,TRBV9,.,TGTGCCAGCAGCGCCCACAGGGGTGAGACTGAAGCTTTCTTT,CASSAHRGETEAFF
TRBJ1-4,TRBD1,TRBV19,.,TGTGCCAGTAGAAGACAGGGGGTTGCAACTAATGAAAAACTGTTTTTT,CASRRQGVATNEKLFF
TRBJ1-1,.,TRBV2,.,TGTGCCAGCAGTGCACTCCCTTACAAACAGGACGAAGCTTTCTTT,CASSALPYKQDEAFF
TRBJ2-2,.,TRBV14,.,TGTGCCAGCAACCTAGGGGGGGCGAACACCGGGGAGCTGTTTTTT,CASNLGGANTGELFF
TRBJ2-7,.,TRBV27,.,TGTGCCAGCAGTTTAGATACCAGGGGAACCTACGAGCAGTACTTC,CASSLDTRGTYEQYF
TRBJ2-1,.,TRBV21-1,.,TGTGCCAGCACCTCTAAGAGTGCGGGCATCGCCTACAATGAGCAGTTCTTC,CASTSKSAGIAYNEQFF
TRBJ2-1,TRBD1,TRBV5-1,.,TGCGCCAGCAGCCAAAGGACAGGGATTGAGCAGTTCTTC,CASSQRTGIEQFF